This entry is about one TCR beta chain. The antigen is not known. The source of the sample is a study of CD8 T cells in Susac syndrome. Study summary: When blood was drawn, the patients with Susac syndrome were therapy-naive, on corticosteroids, or on intravenous immunoglobulin alone.

Roughly 0.45 to 1 ug RNA was reverse transcribed with random hexamers. In TCRdb, the immunoSEQ multiplex PCR reads were re-called with MiXCR into one record per CDR3 protein. The sample carries about 180,000 distinct CDR3 sequences, roughly 94% recorded once. The V and J ends lost 1 base and 3 bases respectively, with 7 bases between them. CDR1 and CDR2 from the germline V gene are GTSNPN and SVGIG (reference sequence). The CDR3 loop spans 13 amino acids. General study results and limits: It was acknowledged by the study that relatively few individuals were included in its TCR sequencing and HLA analysis.

Sequencing was carried out using CD4+ T cells from PBMCs. This TCR came from a human donor with Susac syndrome. This chain connects TRBV30 to TRBJ2-1; D unclear. For the CDR3, the DNA is TGTGCCTGGAGTGGGACCCTCTACAATGAGCAGTTCTTC. Residues: CAWSGTLYNEQFF.